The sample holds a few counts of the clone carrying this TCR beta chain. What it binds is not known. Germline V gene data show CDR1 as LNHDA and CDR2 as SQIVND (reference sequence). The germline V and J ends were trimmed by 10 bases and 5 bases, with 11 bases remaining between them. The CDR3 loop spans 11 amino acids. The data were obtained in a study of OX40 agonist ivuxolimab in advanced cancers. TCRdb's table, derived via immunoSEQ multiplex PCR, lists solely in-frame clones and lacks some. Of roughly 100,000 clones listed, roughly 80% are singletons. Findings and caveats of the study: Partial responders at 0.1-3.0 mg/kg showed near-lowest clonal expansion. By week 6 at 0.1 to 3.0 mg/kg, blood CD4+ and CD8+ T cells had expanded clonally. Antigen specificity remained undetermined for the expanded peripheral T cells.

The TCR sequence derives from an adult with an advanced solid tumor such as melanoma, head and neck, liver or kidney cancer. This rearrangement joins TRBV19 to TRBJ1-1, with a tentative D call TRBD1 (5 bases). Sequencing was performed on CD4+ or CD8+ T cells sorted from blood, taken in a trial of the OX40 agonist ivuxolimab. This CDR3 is CATGSWTEAFF. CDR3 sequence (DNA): TGTGCCACAGGGTCTTGGACTGAAGCTTTCTTT.